The rows below give T cell receptor beta chains drawn from one sample of a study of radiation and T cells in renal cell carcinoma. This table comes from immunoSEQ multiplex PCR, and its TCRdb copy is limited to in-frame clones, with some not included. Found here are 70,000 to 80,000 clones, around 85% of them singletons; the top ten hold 22%. Sample: blood, taken from a patient whose treatment included radiotherapy and nephrectomy. The receptors derive from a woman aged 45-65 years with renal cell carcinoma. Both conserved end residues are part of each CDR3. The D gene is left open where the match is weak. Only some rows state a clone size, as once, few, many or a class for expanded clones.

clone_size: -; v_call: TRBV2; j_call: TRBJ1-1; d_call: -; cdr3_aa: CASTSDGAVTEAFF; cdr3_nt: TGTGCCAGCACCTCTGACGGGGCCGTGACTGAAGCTTTCTTT
clone_size: -; v_call: TRBV7-6; j_call: TRBJ2-7; d_call: TRBD2; cdr3_aa: CASSTGGPQYF; cdr3_nt: TGTGCCAGCAGCACGGGGGGACCTCAGTACTTC
clone_size: -; v_call: TRBV19; j_call: TRBJ2-1; d_call: TRBD2; cdr3_aa: CASSSDTSGVNNEQFF; cdr3_nt: TGTGCCAGTAGTTCCGATACTAGCGGGGTCAACAATGAGCAGTTCTTC
clone_size: -; v_call: TRBV10-3; j_call: TRBJ1-5; d_call: -; cdr3_aa: CAISSQGGPQHF; cdr3_nt: TGTGCCATCAGTTCGCAGGGAGGACCCCAGCATTTT
clone_size: once; v_call: TRBV20-1; j_call: TRBJ2-7; d_call: -; cdr3_aa: CSASGPYEQYF; cdr3_nt: TGCAGTGCTAGCGGGCCCTACGAGCAGTACTTC
clone_size: -; v_call: TRBV11-3; j_call: TRBJ2-7; d_call: -; cdr3_aa: CASSFGGTGEQYF; cdr3_nt: TGTGCCAGCAGCTTTGGCGGAACGGGAGAGCAGTACTTC
clone_size: -; v_call: TRBV19; j_call: TRBJ1-4; d_call: -; cdr3_aa: CASTLHGRASATNEKLFF; cdr3_nt: TGTGCCAGTACCCTCCACGGCAGGGCCAGTGCAACTAATGAAAAACTGTTTTTT
clone_size: -; v_call: TRBV7-3; j_call: TRBJ2-2; d_call: -; cdr3_aa: CASSWGRPKNTGELFF; cdr3_nt: TGTGCCAGCAGCTGGGGACGGCCGAAGAACACCGGGGAGCTGTTTTTT
clone_size: -; v_call: TRBV7-8; j_call: TRBJ2-3; d_call: -; cdr3_aa: CASSYYEGSVTDTQYF; cdr3_nt: TGTGCCAGCAGCTACTACGAAGGTAGCGTCACAGATACGCAGTATTTT
clone_size: few; v_call: TRBV12-5; j_call: TRBJ1-1; d_call: TRBD1; cdr3_aa: CASARGMNTEAFF; cdr3_nt: TGTGCTAGTGCCAGGGGGATGAACACTGAAGCTTTCTTT
clone_size: -; v_call: TRBV5-6; j_call: TRBJ1-6; d_call: -; cdr3_aa: CASSLVGVLNSPLHF; cdr3_nt: TGTGCCAGCAGCTTGGTTGGGGTCCTTAATTCACCCCTCCACTTT
clone_size: -; v_call: TRBV6-5; j_call: TRBJ2-3; d_call: TRBD2; cdr3_aa: CASSYHYGGDADTQYF; cdr3_nt: TGTGCCAGCAGTTACCATTACGGGGGGGACGCAGATACGCAGTATTTT
clone_size: -; v_call: TRBV7-8; j_call: TRBJ1-2; d_call: -; cdr3_aa: CASSPGASIGYTF; cdr3_nt: TGTGCCAGCAGCCCAGGGGCCAGTATAGGTTACACCTTC
clone_size: -; v_call: TRBV4-2; j_call: TRBJ2-3; d_call: TRBD2; cdr3_aa: CASSQGARAGVADTQYF; cdr3_nt: TGTGCCAGCAGCCAAGGGGCTCGAGCGGGAGTAGCAGATACGCAGTATTTT
clone_size: -; v_call: TRBV10-1; j_call: TRBJ1-2; d_call: -; cdr3_aa: CASSESRNYGYTF; cdr3_nt: TGCGCCAGCAGTGAGTCGAGAAACTATGGCTACACCTTC
clone_size: -; v_call: TRBV19; j_call: TRBJ1-5; d_call: -; cdr3_aa: CASSISVTSNQPQHF; cdr3_nt: TGTGCCAGTAGTATCTCAGTGACTAGCAATCAGCCCCAGCATTTT
clone_size: -; v_call: TRBV29-1; j_call: TRBJ2-1; d_call: TRBD2; cdr3_aa: CSVVPTSGRDNEQFF; cdr3_nt: TGCAGCGTTGTTCCAACTAGCGGGAGAGATAATGAGCAGTTCTTC
clone_size: once; v_call: TRBV18; j_call: TRBJ1-1; d_call: -; cdr3_aa: CASSPPVTGLEAFF; cdr3_nt: TGTGCCAGCTCACCACCGGTCACAGGGCTTGAAGCTTTCTTT
clone_size: -; v_call: TRBV9; j_call: TRBJ2-1; d_call: -; cdr3_aa: CASSPRTNNEQFF; cdr3_nt: TGTGCCAGCAGCCCCCGGACTAACAATGAGCAGTTCTTC
clone_size: -; v_call: TRBV7-2; j_call: TRBJ2-1; d_call: TRBD2; cdr3_aa: CASSKTSATYNEQFF; cdr3_nt: TGTGCCAGCAGCAAAACTAGCGCGACCTACAATGAGCAGTTCTTC
clone_size: -; v_call: TRBV9; j_call: TRBJ2-7; d_call: -; cdr3_aa: CASSVGAGDRSYEQYF; cdr3_nt: TGTGCCAGCAGCGTAGGCGCAGGTGACCGCTCCTACGAGCAGTACTTC
clone_size: -; v_call: TRBV6-5; j_call: TRBJ2-7; d_call: -; cdr3_aa: CASSYSQGSEQYF; cdr3_nt: TGTGCCAGCAGTTACTCGCAGGGAAGCGAGCAGTACTTC
clone_size: once; v_call: TRBV4-1; j_call: TRBJ2-7; d_call: -; cdr3_aa: CASSQDQGTREQYF; cdr3_nt: TGCGCCAGCAGCCAAGATCAGGGAACGCGGGAGCAGTACTTC
clone_size: -; v_call: TRBV2; j_call: TRBJ2-7; d_call: TRBD1; cdr3_aa: CASVGTGNSYEQYF; cdr3_nt: TGTGCCAGCGTCGGGACAGGTAACTCCTACGAGCAGTACTTC
clone_size: -; v_call: TRBV6-1; j_call: TRBJ2-1; d_call: TRBD2; cdr3_aa: CASSLGTNNEQFF; cdr3_nt: TGTGCCAGCAGCCTAGGGACTAACAATGAGCAGTTCTTC
clone_size: -; v_call: TRBV5-1; j_call: TRBJ2-2; d_call: -; cdr3_aa: CASSFDRTGELFF; cdr3_nt: TGCGCCAGCAGCTTTGACAGGACCGGGGAGCTGTTTTTT
clone_size: -; v_call: TRBV7-8; j_call: TRBJ2-5; d_call: -; cdr3_aa: CASSLTRRGLRGSRGQETQYF; cdr3_nt: TGTGCCAGCAGCTTAACCCGAAGAGGACTGAGAGGTTCAAGGGGCCAAGAGACCCAGTACTTC
clone_size: -; v_call: TRBV4-1; j_call: TRBJ1-1; d_call: TRBD1; cdr3_aa: CASSPNRGENTEAFF; cdr3_nt: TGCGCCAGCAGCCCAAACAGGGGGGAGAACACTGAAGCTTTCTTT
clone_size: -; v_call: TRBV28; j_call: TRBJ2-7; d_call: TRBD2; cdr3_aa: CASSLYVAGGLAEDEQYF; cdr3_nt: TGTGCCAGCAGTTTATATGTGGCAGGGGGACTAGCGGAAGACGAGCAGTACTTC
clone_size: -; v_call: TRBV6-1; j_call: TRBJ2-1; d_call: -; cdr3_aa: CASGAYSYNEQFF; cdr3_nt: TGTGCCAGCGGTGCCTATTCCTACAATGAGCAGTTCTTC
clone_size: once; v_call: TRBV6-6; j_call: TRBJ2-1; d_call: -; cdr3_aa: CASSSPGRNEQFF; cdr3_nt: TGTGCCAGCAGTTCCCCGGGGCGCAATGAGCAGTTCTTC
clone_size: -; v_call: TRBV6-1; j_call: TRBJ1-4; d_call: -; cdr3_aa: CASSTGSTNEKLFF; cdr3_nt: TGTGCCAGCAGCACAGGGTCAACTAATGAAAAACTGTTTTTT
clone_size: -; v_call: TRBV6-5; j_call: TRBJ2-7; d_call: TRBD1; cdr3_aa: CASSRGQGYEQYF; cdr3_nt: TGTGCCAGCAGCCGGGGACAGGGCTACGAGCAGTACTTC
clone_size: -; v_call: TRBV7-9; j_call: TRBJ2-5; d_call: TRBD2; cdr3_aa: CASSSAAGVYF; cdr3_nt: TGTGCCAGCAGTTCCGCTGCGGGGGTTTACTTC
clone_size: once; v_call: TRBV5-1; j_call: TRBJ1-5; d_call: -; cdr3_aa: CASSLQPPGEGQPQHF; cdr3_nt: TGCGCCAGCAGCTTGCAGCCCCCAGGGGAAGGTCAGCCCCAGCATTTT
clone_size: -; v_call: TRBV30; j_call: TRBJ2-7; d_call: TRBD1; cdr3_aa: CASNRDSYEQYF; cdr3_nt: TGTGCCTCCAACCGGGACAGTTACGAGCAGTACTTC
clone_size: -; v_call: TRBV18; j_call: TRBJ2-7; d_call: -; cdr3_aa: CASSLGTAYEQYF; cdr3_nt: TGTGCCAGCTCACTCGGGACGGCCTACGAGCAGTACTTC
clone_size: -; v_call: TRBV6-1; j_call: TRBJ2-1; d_call: -; cdr3_aa: CASSEQGGGEQFF; cdr3_nt: TGTGCCAGCAGTGAACAGGGAGGGGGTGAGCAGTTCTTC
clone_size: -; v_call: TRBV28; j_call: TRBJ1-2; d_call: TRBD1; cdr3_aa: CASRPTGGVGYGYTF; cdr3_nt: TGTGCCAGCAGACCCACAGGGGGCGTGGGCTATGGCTACACCTTC
clone_size: -; v_call: TRBV6-5; j_call: TRBJ2-7; d_call: -; cdr3_aa: CASTPRWGIEYEQYF; cdr3_nt: TGTGCCAGCACCCCTAGATGGGGGATTGAGTACGAGCAGTACTTC
clone_size: -; v_call: TRBV5-6; j_call: TRBJ1-4; d_call: TRBD1; cdr3_aa: CASSLWGQGVEKLFF; cdr3_nt: TGTGCCAGCAGCTTGTGGGGACAGGGGGTTGAAAAACTGTTTTTT
clone_size: -; v_call: TRBV5-4; j_call: TRBJ2-3; d_call: -; cdr3_aa: CASSLTGRRPDTQYF; cdr3_nt: TGTGCCAGCAGCTTAACGGGCAGGAGGCCAGATACGCAGTATTTT
clone_size: -; v_call: TRBV28; j_call: TRBJ1-6; d_call: TRBD1; cdr3_aa: CASSLAGGDSPLHF; cdr3_nt: TGTGCCAGCAGTTTAGCAGGGGGGGATTCACCCCTCCACTTT
clone_size: once; v_call: TRBV19; j_call: TRBJ2-7; d_call: -; cdr3_aa: CASGVNRRGEQYF; cdr3_nt: TGTGCCAGTGGGGTGAACCGGAGAGGGGAGCAGTACTTC
clone_size: -; v_call: TRBV7-2; j_call: TRBJ2-7; d_call: -; cdr3_aa: CASSRDPRWYEQYF; cdr3_nt: TGTGCCAGCAGCCGGGACCCAAGGTGGTACGAGCAGTACTTC
clone_size: -; v_call: TRBV4-2; j_call: TRBJ1-4; d_call: -; cdr3_aa: CASSQAQGDEKLFF; cdr3_nt: TGTGCCAGCAGCCAAGCCCAGGGTGATGAAAAACTGTTTTTT
clone_size: few; v_call: TRBV2; j_call: TRBJ2-7; d_call: -; cdr3_aa: CASTTDRYEQYF; cdr3_nt: TGTGCCAGCACCACAGACAGGTACGAGCAGTACTTC
clone_size: -; v_call: TRBV4-1; j_call: TRBJ1-1; d_call: -; cdr3_aa: CASSQGLAQNTEAFF; cdr3_nt: TGCGCCAGCAGCCAAGGTCTGGCGCAGAACACTGAAGCTTTCTTT
clone_size: once; v_call: TRBV5-1; j_call: TRBJ2-5; d_call: TRBD2; cdr3_aa: CASSRTSAQETQYF; cdr3_nt: TGCGCCAGCAGCCGGACTAGCGCCCAAGAGACCCAGTACTTC
clone_size: once; v_call: TRBV19; j_call: TRBJ2-1; d_call: TRBD2; cdr3_aa: CASASGRAGEQFF; cdr3_nt: TGTGCCAGTGCTAGCGGGAGGGCCGGTGAGCAGTTCTTC
clone_size: -; v_call: TRBV14; j_call: TRBJ1-6; d_call: -; cdr3_aa: CASSQEYRVSPLHF; cdr3_nt: TGTGCCAGCAGCCAAGAGTATAGGGTTTCACCCCTCCACTTT
clone_size: -; v_call: TRBV28; j_call: TRBJ1-4; d_call: TRBD1; cdr3_aa: CASSPGTGAEKLFF; cdr3_nt: TGTGCCAGCAGCCCCGGGACAGGGGCTGAAAAACTGTTTTTT
clone_size: -; v_call: TRBV5-8; j_call: TRBJ2-3; d_call: -; cdr3_aa: CASSLAASTSTDTQYF; cdr3_nt: TGTGCCAGCAGCTTGGCCGCCTCCACTAGCACAGATACGCAGTATTTT